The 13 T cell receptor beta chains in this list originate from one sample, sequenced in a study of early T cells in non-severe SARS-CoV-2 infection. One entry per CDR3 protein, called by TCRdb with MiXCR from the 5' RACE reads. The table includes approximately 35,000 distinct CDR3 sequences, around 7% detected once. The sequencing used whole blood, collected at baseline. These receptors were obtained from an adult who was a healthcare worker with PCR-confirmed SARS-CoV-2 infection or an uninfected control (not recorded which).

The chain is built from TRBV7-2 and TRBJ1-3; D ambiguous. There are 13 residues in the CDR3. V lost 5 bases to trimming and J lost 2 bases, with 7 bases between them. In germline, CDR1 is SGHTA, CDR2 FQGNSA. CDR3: CASSLSAGNTIYF. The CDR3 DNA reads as TGTGCCAGCAGCCTGAGTGCTGGAAACACCATATATTTT. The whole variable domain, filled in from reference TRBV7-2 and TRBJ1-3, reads GAGVSQSPSNKVTEKGKDVELRCDPISGHTALYWYRQSLGQGLEFLIYFQGNSAPDKSGLPSDRFSAERTGGSVSTLTIQRTQQEDSAVYLCASSLSAGNTIYFGEGSWLTVV.

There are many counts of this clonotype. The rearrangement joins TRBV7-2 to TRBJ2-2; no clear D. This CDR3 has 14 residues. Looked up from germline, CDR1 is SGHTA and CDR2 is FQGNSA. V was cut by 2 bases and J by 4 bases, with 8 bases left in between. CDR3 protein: CASSLNGFTGELFF. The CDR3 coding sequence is TGTGCCAGCAGCTTAAACGGTTTCACCGGGGAGCTGTTTTTT.

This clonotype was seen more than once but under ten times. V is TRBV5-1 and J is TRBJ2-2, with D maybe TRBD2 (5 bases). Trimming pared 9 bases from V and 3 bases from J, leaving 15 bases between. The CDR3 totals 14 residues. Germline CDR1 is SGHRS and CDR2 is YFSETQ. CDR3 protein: CATQRSGDTGELFF. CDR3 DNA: TGCGCCACCCAGCGGTCTGGGGACACCGGGGAGCTGTTTTTT. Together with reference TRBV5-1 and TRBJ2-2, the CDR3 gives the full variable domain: KAGVTQTPRYLIKTRGQQVTLSCSPISGHRSVSWYQQTPGQGLQFLFEYFSETQRNKGNFPGRFSGRQFSNSRSEMNVSTLELGDSALYLCATQRSGDTGELFFGEGSRLTVL.

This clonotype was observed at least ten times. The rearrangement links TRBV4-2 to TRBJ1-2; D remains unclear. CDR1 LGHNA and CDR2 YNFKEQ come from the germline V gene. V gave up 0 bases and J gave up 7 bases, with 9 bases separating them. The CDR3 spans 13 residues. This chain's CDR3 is CASSQEFIVGYTF. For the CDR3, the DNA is TGTGCCAGCAGCCAAGAATTTATTGTTGGCTACACCTTC.

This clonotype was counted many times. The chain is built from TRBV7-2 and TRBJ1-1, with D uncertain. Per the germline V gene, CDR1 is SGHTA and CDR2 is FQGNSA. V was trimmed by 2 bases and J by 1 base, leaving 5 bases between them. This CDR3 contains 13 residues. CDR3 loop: CASSLMRNTEAFF. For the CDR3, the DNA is TGTGCCAGCAGCTTAATGCGGAACACTGAAGCTTTCTTT.

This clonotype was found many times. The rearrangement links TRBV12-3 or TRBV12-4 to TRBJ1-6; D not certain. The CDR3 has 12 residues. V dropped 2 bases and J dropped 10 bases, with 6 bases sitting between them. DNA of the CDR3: TGTGCCAGCAGTTTAAGCAGCTCACCCCTCCACTTT. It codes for CASSLSSSPLHF.

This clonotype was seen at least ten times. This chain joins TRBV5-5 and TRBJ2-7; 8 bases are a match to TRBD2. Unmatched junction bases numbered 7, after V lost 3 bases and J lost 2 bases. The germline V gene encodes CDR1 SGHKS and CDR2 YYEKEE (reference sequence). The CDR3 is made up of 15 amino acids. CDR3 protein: CASSSGGTNPYEQYF. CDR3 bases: TGTGCCAGCAGCTCGGGGGGGACAAACCCCTACGAGCAGTACTTC.

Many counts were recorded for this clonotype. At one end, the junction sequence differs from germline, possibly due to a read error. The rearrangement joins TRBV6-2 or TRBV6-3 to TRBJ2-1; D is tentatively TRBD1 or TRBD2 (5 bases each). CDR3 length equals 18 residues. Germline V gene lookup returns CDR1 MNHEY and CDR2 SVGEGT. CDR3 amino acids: CASRYLAPATLGVGEQFF. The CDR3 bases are TGTGCCAGCAGATACTTAGCGCCGGCAACGCTGGGGGTCGGTGAGCAGTTCTTC.

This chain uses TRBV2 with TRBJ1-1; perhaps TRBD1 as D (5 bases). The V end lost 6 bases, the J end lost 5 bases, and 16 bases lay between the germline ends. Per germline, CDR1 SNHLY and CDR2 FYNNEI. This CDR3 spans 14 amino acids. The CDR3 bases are TGTGCCAGCAGGCCCGTACAGCCAGGGACTGAAGCTTTCTTT. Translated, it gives CASRPVQPGTEAFF.

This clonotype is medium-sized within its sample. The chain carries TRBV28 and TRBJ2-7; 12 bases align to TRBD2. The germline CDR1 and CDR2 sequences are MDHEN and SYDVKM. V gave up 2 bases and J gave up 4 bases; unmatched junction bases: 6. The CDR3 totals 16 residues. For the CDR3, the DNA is TGTGCCAGCAGTTTAGGCCGGACTAGCGGGGAATACGAGCAGTACGTC. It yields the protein CASSLGRTSGEYEQYV.

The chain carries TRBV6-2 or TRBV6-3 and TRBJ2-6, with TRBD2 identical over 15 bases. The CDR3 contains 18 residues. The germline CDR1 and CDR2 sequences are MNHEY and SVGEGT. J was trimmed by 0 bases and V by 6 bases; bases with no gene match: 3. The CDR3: CASSRGLAGGSGANVLTF. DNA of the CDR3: TGTGCCAGCAGCCGGGGACTAGCGGGAGGCTCTGGGGCCAACGTCCTGACTTTC.

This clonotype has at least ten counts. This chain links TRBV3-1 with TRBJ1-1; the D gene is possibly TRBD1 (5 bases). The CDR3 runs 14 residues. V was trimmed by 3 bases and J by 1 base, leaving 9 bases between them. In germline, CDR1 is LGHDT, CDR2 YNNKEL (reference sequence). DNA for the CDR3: TGTGCCAGCAGCCAGGGGCTGGGGAACACTGAAGCTTTCTTT. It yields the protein CASSQGLGNTEAFF.

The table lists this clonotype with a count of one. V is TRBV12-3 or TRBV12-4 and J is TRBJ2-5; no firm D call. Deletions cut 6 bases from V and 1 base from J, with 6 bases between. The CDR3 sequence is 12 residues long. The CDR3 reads CASSRRQETQYF. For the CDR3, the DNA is TGTGCCAGCAGCCGCCGCCAAGAGACCCAGTACTTC.